This T cell receptor (beta chain) was identified in a study of shared clonotypes between healthy human individuals. TCRdb keeps only in-frame clones here, not all; method: immunoSEQ multiplex PCR. The sample has a few million clones, over 90% seen once. The CDR3 length is 15 residues. Trimming cost V 2 bases and J 0 bases; bases outside gene matches: 4. The germline V gene encodes CDR1 KGHSH and CDR2 LQKENI. The sequencing input was naive CD4+ T cells from PBMCs. Subset denoted: CD45RA+ positively selected. The gene calls are TRBV18 and TRBJ2-7; 7 nucleotides line up with TRBD2. This receptor was identified in a man younger than 35 in good health. Some clones in this sample may be carry-over from other donors' samples. The CDR3 bases are TGTGCCAGCTCACCAGGGCGGGAGCACTCCTACGAGCAGTACTTC. It translates to CASSPGREHSYEQYF.